These T cell receptor beta chains were read from a single sample in a study of naive and memory T cell subsets. Each CDR3 protein gets one entry after TCRdb re-called the UMI-ligation and nested PCR reads with MiXCR. Here the sample spans 140,000 to 150,000 distinct CDR3 sequences, about 15% being singletons. Sequenced input: naive CD4+ T cells from blood. Source of these receptors: a human donor in good health. CDR3s include the opening cysteine and the closing phenylalanine or tryptophan. The D gene is left open where the match is weak. Clone sizes are given selectively: once, few, many, or a class where the clone is expanded.

clone size	D gene	V gene	J gene	CDR3 protein	CDR3 DNA
.	TRBD2	TRBV18	TRBJ2-1	CASSPPGLAGVSEQFF	TGTGCCAGCTCACCGCCGGGACTAGCGGGAGTTAGTGAGCAGTTCTTC
.	.	TRBV6-5	TRBJ1-5	CASSYRGLEPQHF	TGTGCCAGCAGTTACAGAGGTCTCGAGCCCCAGCATTTT
few	.	TRBV30	TRBJ1-2	CAWSVPSDKGNYGYTF	TGTGCCTGGAGTGTACCGAGCGACAAAGGAAACTATGGCTACACCTTC
few	TRBD1	TRBV12-3/TRBV12-4	TRBJ1-1	CASRKDRASMVATEAFF	TGTGCCAGCAGGAAGGACAGGGCCTCAATGGTCGCTACTGAAGCTTTCTTT
few	TRBD2	TRBV19	TRBJ2-7	CASSTQTTSGSYEQYF	TGTGCCAGTAGTACACAGACGACTAGCGGGAGTTACGAGCAGTACTTC
many	.	TRBV5-4	TRBJ2-3	CASRETPEGTDTQYF	TGTGCCAGCAGGGAGACCCCCGAGGGTACAGATACGCAGTATTTT
few	.	TRBV24-1	TRBJ2-3	CATSDPTKGGTDTQYF	TGTGCCACCAGTGATCCCACGAAGGGGGGCACAGATACGCAGTATTTT
few	TRBD2	TRBV7-2	TRBJ2-7	CASSTGLAAYYEQYF	TGTGCCAGCAGCACGGGACTAGCGGCCTACTACGAGCAGTACTTC
many	.	TRBV3-1	TRBJ2-7	CASRGYPYEQYF	TGTGCCAGCAGGGGTTACCCCTACGAGCAGTACTTC
few	TRBD2	TRBV19	TRBJ2-7	CASRLTSGSYEQYF	TGTGCCAGTAGGTTGACTAGCGGCTCCTACGAGCAGTACTTC
.	.	TRBV18	TRBJ1-6	CASSPAVDSPLHF	TGTGCCAGCTCACCAGCGGTAGATTCACCCCTCCACTTT
few	.	TRBV7-2	TRBJ1-4	CASSPVVFIGRNEKLFF	TGTGCCAGCAGCCCCGTAGTGTTTATAGGGCGTAATGAAAAACTGTTTTTT
few	TRBD1	TRBV2	TRBJ1-2	CASSADRGSGYTF	TGTGCCAGCAGTGCGGACAGGGGAAGTGGCTACACCTTC
.	.	TRBV27	TRBJ2-1	CASSFLDYNEQFF	TGTGCCAGCAGTTTCCTAGATTACAATGAGCAGTTCTTC
few	TRBD1	TRBV4-1	TRBJ2-4	CASSQVLQGTTKNIQYF	TGCGCCAGCAGCCAAGTCTTACAGGGGACAACCAAAAACATTCAGTACTTC
.	TRBD1	TRBV5-4	TRBJ2-1	CASSLVRTGVNEQFF	TGTGCCAGCAGCTTGGTTCGGACAGGGGTCAATGAGCAGTTCTTC
few	TRBD1	TRBV5-1	TRBJ1-1	CASSFTGGEGTEAFF	TGCGCCAGCAGTTTTACAGGGGGCGAAGGGACTGAAGCTTTCTTT
many	.	TRBV20-1	TRBJ2-2	CSAPQTTSTGELFF	TGCAGTGCTCCTCAGACTACTTCCACCGGGGAGCTGTTTTTT
many	.	TRBV29-1	TRBJ1-1	CSVAGTGVNTEAFF	TGCAGCGTTGCCGGGACGGGAGTGAACACTGAAGCTTTCTTT
few	TRBD1	TRBV2	TRBJ1-3	CASSRPRGQGAGNTIYF	TGTGCCAGCAGTCGACCTCGAGGACAGGGTGCTGGAAACACCATATATTTT
few	.	TRBV7-2	TRBJ2-1	CASSRASNEQFF	TGTGCCAGCAGCAGGGCCAGCAATGAGCAGTTCTTC
.	.	TRBV5-1	TRBJ1-6	CASSLSTGGSPLHF	TGCGCCAGCAGCTTATCGACAGGAGGCTCACCCCTCCACTTT
.	TRBD2	TRBV7-3	TRBJ2-2	CASSLTGLAENTGELFF	TGTGCCAGCAGCTTAACTGGGCTAGCGGAGAACACCGGGGAGCTGTTTTTT
few	.	TRBV5-1	TRBJ2-1	CASSLETSYNEQFF	TGCGCCAGCAGCTTGGAGACTAGCTACAATGAGCAGTTCTTC
few	.	TRBV18	TRBJ1-1	CASSPAGDTEAFF	TGTGCCAGCTCACCAGCGGGGGATACTGAAGCTTTCTTT
.	TRBD2	TRBV20-1	TRBJ2-1	CSASLTSGRIVNEQFF	TGCAGTGCTAGCCTCACTAGCGGGAGGATTGTCAATGAGCAGTTCTTC
few	.	TRBV7-2	TRBJ1-2	CASSLGERLNGYTF	TGTGCCAGCAGCTTAGGGGAGAGGCTGAATGGCTACACCTTC
.	.	TRBV20-1	TRBJ2-5	CSARSPGGSNHETQYF	TGCAGTGCAAGATCCCCAGGAGGTAGCAACCACGAGACCCAGTACTTC
few	TRBD1	TRBV29-1	TRBJ2-7	CSGGTGNEQYF	TGCAGCGGCGGGACAGGGAACGAGCAGTACTTC
.	TRBD2	TRBV20-1	TRBJ2-7	CSARDPISGGYEQYF	TGCAGTGCTAGAGATCCCATTAGCGGGGGTTACGAGCAGTACTTC
.	.	TRBV28	TRBJ1-4	CASSLVGNNEKLFF	TGTGCCAGCAGTTTGGTTGGGAACAATGAAAAACTGTTTTTT
.	.	TRBV12-3/TRBV12-4	TRBJ2-5	CASSLATSGEYF	TGTGCCAGCAGTTTAGCGACTAGTGGGGAGTACTTC
.	.	TRBV10-3	TRBJ2-6	CAISESTRPVTGANVLTF	TGTGCCATCAGTGAGTCGACCAGGCCAGTCACCGGGGCCAACGTCCTGACTTTC
few	TRBD1	TRBV19	TRBJ2-7	CASSTNIPGQYSVEQYF	TGTGCCAGTAGTACCAACATCCCGGGACAGTATTCCGTCGAGCAGTACTTC
many	TRBD2	TRBV20-1	TRBJ2-1	CSAQLAGSYNEQFF	TGCAGTGCACAACTAGCGGGGTCCTACAATGAGCAGTTCTTC
few	TRBD2	TRBV2	TRBJ2-3	CASTPTGGDTQYF	TGTGCCAGCACTCCTACGGGAGGGGATACGCAGTATTTT
few	.	TRBV20-1	TRBJ1-2	CSARTLGGGLGYGYTF	TGCAGTGCTAGGACCCTTGGGGGGGGGCTAGGCTATGGCTACACCTTC
few	TRBD2	TRBV10-3	TRBJ2-1	CAIRPSGNYNEQFF	TGTGCCATCAGGCCGAGCGGGAACTACAATGAGCAGTTCTTC
.	TRBD2	TRBV7-9	TRBJ2-1	CASSSGTSGRSEQFF	TGTGCCAGCAGCTCCGGGACTAGCGGGAGAAGTGAGCAGTTCTTC
few	TRBD1	TRBV10-3	TRBJ1-1	CAIRGTGGGITEAFF	TGTGCCATCAGAGGGACAGGGGGAGGGATCACTGAAGCTTTCTTT
few	.	TRBV7-2	TRBJ2-5	CASSPQGWAETQYF	TGTGCCAGCAGCCCACAGGGTTGGGCAGAGACCCAGTACTTC
many	.	TRBV6-6	TRBJ2-5	CASGQETQYF	TGTGCCAGCGGACAAGAGACCCAGTACTTC
.	.	TRBV4-1	TRBJ2-1	CASSADSEQQFF	TGCGCCAGCAGCGCCGATTCAGAGCAGCAGTTCTTC
.	.	TRBV20-1	TRBJ2-7	CSARSPLGPSQYF	TGCAGTGCTAGATCCCCGCTGGGACCCTCGCAGTACTTC
.	TRBD2	TRBV20-1	TRBJ2-7	CSARSLAALSYEQYF	TGCAGTGCTAGATCCCTAGCGGCTCTCTCCTACGAGCAGTACTTC
.	.	TRBV5-1	TRBJ2-3	CASSELLATTDTQYF	TGCGCCAGCAGTGAGCTTCTAGCGACCACAGATACGCAGTATTTT
few	.	TRBV5-1	TRBJ2-1	CASSYGGGWQFF	TGCGCCAGCAGCTACGGGGGCGGTTGGCAGTTCTTC
.	.	TRBV28	TRBJ1-6	CASLRPTPGSPLHF	TGTGCCAGCTTGCGGCCAACGCCGGGTTCACCCCTCCACTTT
.	.	TRBV30	TRBJ2-7	CAWSDTSYEQYF	TGTGCCTGGAGTGATACCTCCTACGAGCAGTACTTC
few	.	TRBV3-2	TRBJ2-1	CASSQGNWGFNNEQFF	TGTGCCAGCAGCCAGGGGAACTGGGGTTTTAACAATGAGCAGTTCTTC
.	.	TRBV7-9	TRBJ2-3	CASFNWGSTDTQYF	TGTGCCAGCTTTAATTGGGGAAGCACAGATACGCAGTATTTT
few	TRBD1	TRBV18	TRBJ2-6	CASSPWDRGNSGANVLTF	TGTGCCAGCTCCCCCTGGGACAGGGGGAACTCTGGGGCCAACGTCCTGACTTTC